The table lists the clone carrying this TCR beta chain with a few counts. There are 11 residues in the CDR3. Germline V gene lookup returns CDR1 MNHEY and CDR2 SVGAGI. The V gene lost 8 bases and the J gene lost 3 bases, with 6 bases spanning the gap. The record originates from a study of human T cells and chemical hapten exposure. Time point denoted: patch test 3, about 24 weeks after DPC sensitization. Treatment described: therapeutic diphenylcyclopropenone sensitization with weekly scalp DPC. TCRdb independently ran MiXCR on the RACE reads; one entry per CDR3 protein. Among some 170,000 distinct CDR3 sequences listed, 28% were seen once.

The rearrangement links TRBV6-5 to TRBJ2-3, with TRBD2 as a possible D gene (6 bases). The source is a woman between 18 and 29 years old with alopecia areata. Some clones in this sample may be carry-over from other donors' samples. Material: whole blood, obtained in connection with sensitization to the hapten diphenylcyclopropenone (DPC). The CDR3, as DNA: TGTGCCAGCGGAGGGACAGATACGCAGTATTTT. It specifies CASGGTDTQYF.